A selection of T cell receptor beta chains follows, all from one sample in a study of cytomegalovirus exposure and HLA in healthy donors. Using immunoSEQ multiplex PCR, the repertoire was profiled, and TCRdb retains in-frame clones only, with some absent. The sample's table shows some 82,000 clones. Sequenced: PBMCs. These receptors came from a woman aged 25 to 39 in good health and CMV-seronegative. Both conserved end residues are part of each CDR3. The order of the fields is V gene, J gene, D gene, CDR3 protein, CDR3 DNA. The D gene is left open where the match is weak.

>TRBV5-1|TRBJ2-1|.
CASRPARGANEQFF
TGCGCCAGTCGCCCCGCCCGGGGGGCGAATGAGCAGTTCTTC
>TRBV7-8|TRBJ2-7|TRBD1
CASSLGDRVPYEQYF
TGTGCCAGCAGCTTAGGGGACAGGGTTCCCTACGAGCAGTACTTC
>TRBV6-5|TRBJ2-1|TRBD2
CASRASGRNEQFF
TGTGCCAGCAGGGCTAGCGGGAGAAATGAGCAGTTCTTC
>TRBV19|TRBJ2-1|TRBD1
CASSRTGSSYNEQFF
TGTGCCAGTAGTAGGACAGGGAGCTCCTACAATGAGCAGTTCTTC
>TRBV6-1|TRBJ1-1|TRBD1
CASSGGTGGTEAFF
TGTGCCAGCAGTGGCGGGACAGGCGGCACTGAAGCTTTCTTT
>TRBV7-9|TRBJ2-7|TRBD2
CASSQGLTYEQYF
TGTGCCAGCAGCCAGGGACTAACCTACGAGCAGTACTTC
>TRBV30|TRBJ2-1|.
CAWSAERWHNEQFF
TGTGCCTGGAGTGCGGAGCGGTGGCACAATGAGCAGTTCTTC
>TRBV13|TRBJ1-1|TRBD1
CASSHAGTGNTEAFF
TGTGCCAGCAGCCACGCGGGGACAGGGAACACTGAAGCTTTCTTT
>TRBV7-9|TRBJ2-7|.
CASSGLKTAYEQYF
TGTGCCAGCAGTGGACTCAAAACAGCCTACGAGCAGTACTTC
>TRBV18|TRBJ2-2|.
CASSPGRGLRELFF
TGTGCCAGCTCACCAGGCAGGGGCCTTCGGGAGCTGTTTTTT
>TRBV5-4|TRBJ2-2|TRBD1
CASSLYGTGSTGELFF
TGTGCCAGCAGCTTATATGGGACAGGGAGCACCGGGGAGCTGTTTTTT
>TRBV6-1|TRBJ1-4|TRBD1
CASSDLVGGGDEKLFF
TGTGCCAGCAGTGACCTTGTAGGGGGCGGCGATGAAAAACTGTTTTTT
>TRBV5-8|TRBJ1-5|.
CASSLRDSNQPQHF
TGTGCCAGCAGCTTGCGAGATAGCAATCAGCCCCAGCATTTT
>TRBV18|TRBJ1-1|TRBD1
CASSPRTGINTEAFF
TGTGCCAGCTCACCACGGACAGGGATTAACACTGAAGCTTTCTTT
>TRBV19|TRBJ1-5|.
CAKTWTSNQPQHF
TGTGCCAAGACTTGGACTTCTAATCAGCCCCAGCATTTT
>TRBV7-9|TRBJ1-2|.
CASSRRGGDYGYTF
TGTGCCAGCAGCCGTCGGGGGGGGGACTATGGCTACACCTTC
>TRBV30|TRBJ1-2|TRBD1
CAWSVAGGTGYGYTF
TGTGCCTGGAGTGTGGCAGGGGGTACCGGATATGGCTACACCTTC
>TRBV5-4|TRBJ2-5|.
CASSYGNEETQYF
TGTGCCAGCAGCTACGGGAATGAAGAGACCCAGTACTTC
>TRBV27|TRBJ2-3|TRBD2
CASREAGEGGTDTQYF
TGTGCCAGCAGAGAGGCGGGGGAGGGCGGCACAGATACGCAGTATTTT
>TRBV30|TRBJ2-5|TRBD1
CAWSAGTGATQETQYF
TGTGCCTGGAGTGCGGGGACAGGGGCCACCCAAGAGACCCAGTACTTC
>TRBV5-6|TRBJ1-6|.
CASSLMGPYNSPLHF
TGTGCCAGCAGCTTGATGGGCCCCTATAATTCACCCCTCCACTTT
>TRBV7-9|TRBJ1-2|.
CASSPRWHDGYTF
TGTGCCAGCAGCCCGAGGTGGCATGATGGCTACACCTTC
>TRBV18|TRBJ2-7|.
CASSPGQRAYEQYF
TGTGCCAGCTCACCAGGACAGAGAGCCTACGAGCAGTACTTC
>TRBV5-1|TRBJ2-7|.
CASSFGQSSYEQYF
TGCGCCAGCAGCTTTGGACAGAGCTCCTACGAGCAGTACTTC
>TRBV6-1|TRBJ2-1|.
CASSMIRGDEQFF
TGTGCCAGCAGTATGATCAGGGGTGATGAGCAGTTCTTC
>TRBV30|TRBJ1-2|TRBD1
CAWSDGDRSYGYTF
TGTGCCTGGAGTGATGGGGACAGATCCTATGGCTACACCTTC
>TRBV11-2|TRBJ2-3|.
CASSLAHTDTQYF
TGTGCCAGCAGCTTGGCCCACACAGATACGCAGTATTTT
>TRBV5-1|TRBJ2-1|TRBD2
CASSLLAANEQFF
TGCGCCAGCAGCTTACTAGCGGCTAATGAGCAGTTCTTC
>TRBV19|TRBJ1-2|.
CASSIHNRDGYTF
TGTGCCAGTAGTATACACAACAGGGATGGCTACACCTTC
>TRBV28|TRBJ2-7|TRBD2
CASRGPLAGTYEQYF
TGTGCCAGCAGGGGACCCCTAGCGGGAACCTACGAGCAGTACTTC
>TRBV18|TRBJ1-2|TRBD1
CASSPTLGGHEGYTF
TGTGCCAGCTCACCAACGCTAGGGGGCCACGAAGGCTACACCTTC
>TRBV7-9|TRBJ1-4|.
CASSSIATNEKLFF
TGTGCCAGCAGCTCCATAGCAACTAATGAAAAACTGTTTTTT
>TRBV6-1|TRBJ1-5|.
CASSGQLYQPQHF
TGTGCCAGCAGCGGACAGTTGTATCAGCCCCAGCATTTT
>TRBV29-1|TRBJ1-2|.
CSVEGPRDTRRYGYTF
TGCAGCGTTGAGGGCCCACGGGACACGAGGAGGTATGGCTACACCTTC
>TRBV6-5|TRBJ1-3|.
CASSSGSGNTIYF
TGTGCCAGCAGTTCGGGCTCTGGAAACACCATATATTTT